This TCR beta chain was obtained from a study of early T cells in non-severe SARS-CoV-2 infection. Study information: From unsorted whole blood, bulk RNA was sequenced, and the chains remained unpaired. General observations from the study: Reliance on VDJdb matching favored anti-spike CD8 responses; private and CD4 specificities were missed.

Individual cDNA molecules were tagged with unique molecular identifiers, the study reported. Via MiXCR, TCRdb re-called the 5' RACE reads, giving one row per CDR3 protein. In the table there are around 60,000 distinct CDR3 sequences, roughly 13% of which are singletons. This clonotype has ten or more counts. What it binds is unknown. CDR3 length equals 15 residues. The germline gives CDR1 SQVTM, CDR2 ANQGSEA. Trimming cost V 4 bases and J 5 bases, with 19 bases left between them. This clonotype originated in an adult who was a healthcare worker with PCR-confirmed SARS-CoV-2 infection or an uninfected control (not recorded which). Sequencing was performed on whole blood. The rearrangement uses TRBV29-1 and TRBJ2-3; TRBD2 is a possible D gene (5 bases). CDR3 nucleotide sequence: TGCAGCGTTGGGGTGACCCGGACTCCGGAAGATACGCAGTATTTT. Residues: CSVGVTRTPEDTQYF.